These T cell receptor beta chains were read from a single sample in a study of blood T cell repertoires in COVID-19. Assay: immunoSEQ multiplex PCR; the TCRdb copy retains only in-frame clones and omits some. Of 97,000 or so clones in the sample, roughly 92% are singletons; the top ten hold more than 1.5%. Input material: peripheral blood. These receptors came from a woman between 45 and 60 years old with COVID-19, enrolled during active disease. Both conserved end residues are part of each CDR3. Fields, in order: D gene, J gene, V gene, clone size, CDR3 DNA, CDR3 protein. D genes are given only for firm matches. The size entry is marked missing in some rows and otherwise reads once, few, many or a size class.

d_call: -
j_call: TRBJ1-5
v_call: TRBV28
clone_size: -
cdr3_nt: TGTGCCATCCAGGGACATAGCAATCAGCCCCAGCATTTT
cdr3_aa: CAIQGHSNQPQHF

d_call: -
j_call: TRBJ1-5
v_call: TRBV19
clone_size: -
cdr3_nt: TGTGCCAGTAGTCATCAGGGTCAGCCCCAGCATTTT
cdr3_aa: CASSHQGQPQHF

d_call: TRBD2
j_call: TRBJ2-3
v_call: TRBV7-2
clone_size: -
cdr3_nt: TGTGCCAGCAGCTTAGGGCCAGGCGGGGGAGCCTTCACAGATACGCAGTATTTT
cdr3_aa: CASSLGPGGGAFTDTQYF

d_call: -
j_call: TRBJ1-2
v_call: TRBV9
clone_size: -
cdr3_nt: TGTGCCAGCAGCGACCCTAGACAGACGGATGGCTACACCTTC
cdr3_aa: CASSDPRQTDGYTF

d_call: -
j_call: TRBJ1-1
v_call: TRBV4-1
clone_size: -
cdr3_nt: TGCGCCAGCAGCCAAGACCCGGCGGGACTGAACACTGAAGCTTTCTTT
cdr3_aa: CASSQDPAGLNTEAFF

d_call: -
j_call: TRBJ1-1
v_call: TRBV5-1
clone_size: -
cdr3_nt: TGCGCCAGCAGCAAGACAGGTATGAACACTGAAGCTTTCTTT
cdr3_aa: CASSKTGMNTEAFF

d_call: TRBD2
j_call: TRBJ2-1
v_call: TRBV19
clone_size: once
cdr3_nt: TGTGCCACCGGGGGGGGAGTCTCCTACAATGAGCAGTTCTTC
cdr3_aa: CATGGGVSYNEQFF

d_call: -
j_call: TRBJ1-2
v_call: TRBV4-1
clone_size: -
cdr3_nt: TGCGCCAGCAGCCAGTCCCCTACTAACTATGGCTACACCTTC
cdr3_aa: CASSQSPTNYGYTF

d_call: TRBD1
j_call: TRBJ1-2
v_call: TRBV7-2
clone_size: -
cdr3_nt: TGTGCCAGCAGCGTGCAGGGGGCTGGTGGCTACACCTTC
cdr3_aa: CASSVQGAGGYTF

d_call: -
j_call: TRBJ2-3
v_call: TRBV30
clone_size: -
cdr3_nt: TGTGCCTGGAGTGTACAGGGAGGGATGTCAGATACGCAGTATTTT
cdr3_aa: CAWSVQGGMSDTQYF

d_call: TRBD2
j_call: TRBJ2-3
v_call: TRBV7-3
clone_size: -
cdr3_nt: TGTGCCAGCAGCCTCCGCGCGACTAGCGGGGCGTGGACAGATACGCAGTATTTT
cdr3_aa: CASSLRATSGAWTDTQYF

d_call: -
j_call: TRBJ1-3
v_call: TRBV5-6
clone_size: -
cdr3_nt: TGTGCCAGCAGCGCTGGACTCAGCTCTGGAAACACCATATATTTT
cdr3_aa: CASSAGLSSGNTIYF

d_call: -
j_call: TRBJ2-7
v_call: TRBV3-1/TRBV3-2
clone_size: -
cdr3_nt: TGTGCCAGCAGCCTTCCTGGGGACAAGTCCTACGAGCAGTACTTC
cdr3_aa: CASSLPGDKSYEQYF

d_call: TRBD1
j_call: TRBJ1-5
v_call: TRBV24-1
clone_size: -
cdr3_nt: TGTGCCACCAGTCTAGGACAGGGTAATCAGCCCCAGCATTTT
cdr3_aa: CATSLGQGNQPQHF

d_call: TRBD1
j_call: TRBJ1-6
v_call: TRBV5-4
clone_size: -
cdr3_nt: TGTGCCAGCAGCTTGACAGGGGAGTCACCCCTCCACTTT
cdr3_aa: CASSLTGESPLHF

d_call: -
j_call: TRBJ1-1
v_call: TRBV5-1
clone_size: -
cdr3_nt: TGCGCCAGCAGCTTGGTGGGGAGGGGCACTGAAGCTTTCTTT
cdr3_aa: CASSLVGRGTEAFF

d_call: TRBD1
j_call: TRBJ1-1
v_call: TRBV7-2
clone_size: -
cdr3_nt: TGTGCCAGCAGCACTGACAGGGTTAACACTGAAGCTTTCTTT
cdr3_aa: CASSTDRVNTEAFF

d_call: -
j_call: TRBJ1-2
v_call: TRBV19
clone_size: -
cdr3_nt: TGTGCCAGTACCTCAAAGGGAGGCCGCGGCTACACCTTC
cdr3_aa: CASTSKGGRGYTF

d_call: -
j_call: TRBJ1-1
v_call: TRBV28
clone_size: -
cdr3_nt: TGTGCCAGCAGGACAGTCTCCATGAGGACTGAAGCTTTCTTT
cdr3_aa: CASRTVSMRTEAFF

d_call: -
j_call: TRBJ1-2
v_call: TRBV27
clone_size: -
cdr3_nt: TGTGCCAGCGGGAGGGGTAACTATGGCTACACCTTC
cdr3_aa: CASGRGNYGYTF

d_call: -
j_call: TRBJ1-2
v_call: TRBV12-3/TRBV12-4
clone_size: -
cdr3_nt: TGTGCCAGCAGTTTACACTCTCCCAATGGCTACACCTTC
cdr3_aa: CASSLHSPNGYTF

d_call: TRBD2
j_call: TRBJ2-3
v_call: TRBV27
clone_size: few
cdr3_nt: TGTGCCAGCAGAAGACTAGCGGGCGTTAGCACAGATACGCAGTATTTT
cdr3_aa: CASRRLAGVSTDTQYF

d_call: -
j_call: TRBJ1-2
v_call: TRBV19
clone_size: -
cdr3_nt: TGTGCCAGTACTTATCAGGGTCCAAACTATGGCTACACCTTC
cdr3_aa: CASTYQGPNYGYTF

d_call: -
j_call: TRBJ2-2
v_call: TRBV7-9
clone_size: -
cdr3_nt: TGTGCCAGCAGCCAAGGGACTGGTGGGGCCGGGGAGCTGTTTTTT
cdr3_aa: CASSQGTGGAGELFF

d_call: -
j_call: TRBJ2-1
v_call: TRBV19
clone_size: -
cdr3_nt: TGTGCCAGTAGTATAGACGGGTCGGGTGAGCAGTTCTTC
cdr3_aa: CASSIDGSGEQFF

d_call: -
j_call: TRBJ2-7
v_call: TRBV6-5
clone_size: -
cdr3_nt: TGTGCCAGCAGTTACTCGCCGAGATACGAGCAGTACTTC
cdr3_aa: CASSYSPRYEQYF

d_call: -
j_call: TRBJ2-1
v_call: TRBV4-2
clone_size: -
cdr3_nt: TGTGCCAGCAGCCCTCAAGGGCGGACTTCATCCTACAATGAGCAGTTCTTC
cdr3_aa: CASSPQGRTSSYNEQFF

d_call: -
j_call: TRBJ1-1
v_call: TRBV18
clone_size: -
cdr3_nt: TGTGCCAGCTCACCACCCACGGGCCTTTCGGCGGGCACTGAAGCTTTCTTT
cdr3_aa: CASSPPTGLSAGTEAFF

d_call: TRBD1
j_call: TRBJ1-6
v_call: TRBV19
clone_size: -
cdr3_nt: TGTGCCAGTAGTATACAGGGACAGAGCTCACCCCTCCACTTT
cdr3_aa: CASSIQGQSSPLHF

d_call: TRBD1
j_call: TRBJ1-5
v_call: TRBV4-1
clone_size: -
cdr3_nt: TGCGCCAGCAGCACCACGGGGACAGGGGGAAATCAGCCCCAGCATTTT
cdr3_aa: CASSTTGTGGNQPQHF

d_call: -
j_call: TRBJ1-1
v_call: TRBV5-6
clone_size: -
cdr3_nt: TGTGCCAGCAGCCTATTCAACACTGAAGCTTTCTTT
cdr3_aa: CASSLFNTEAFF

d_call: -
j_call: TRBJ1-2
v_call: TRBV7-2
clone_size: -
cdr3_nt: TGTGCCAGCAGCTTGACAGCTAACTATGGCTACACCTTC
cdr3_aa: CASSLTANYGYTF

d_call: -
j_call: TRBJ1-2
v_call: TRBV15
clone_size: -
cdr3_nt: TGTGCCACCAGCAGAGTACAGAACTATGGCTACACCTTC
cdr3_aa: CATSRVQNYGYTF

d_call: TRBD2
j_call: TRBJ2-3
v_call: TRBV7-8
clone_size: once
cdr3_nt: TGTGCCAGCAGCGACACTAGCGGGGGCACAGATACGCAGTATTTT
cdr3_aa: CASSDTSGGTDTQYF

d_call: TRBD1
j_call: TRBJ1-2
v_call: TRBV28
clone_size: -
cdr3_nt: TGTGCCAGCAGTTTAGGGGGACAGGGGAGGGCTTTCTATGGCTACACCTTC
cdr3_aa: CASSLGGQGRAFYGYTF

d_call: TRBD1
j_call: TRBJ1-2
v_call: TRBV4-1
clone_size: -
cdr3_nt: TGCGCCAGCAGCCAATTCGCAGGGACAGGGGGCCCTAGGTTAGGGGGCTACACCTTC
cdr3_aa: CASSQFAGTGGPRLGGYTF

d_call: TRBD1
j_call: TRBJ1-4
v_call: TRBV12-3/TRBV12-4
clone_size: -
cdr3_nt: TGTGCCAGCAGCGAAGGGGGCAATGAAAAACTGTTTTTT
cdr3_aa: CASSEGGNEKLFF

d_call: -
j_call: TRBJ1-1
v_call: TRBV3-1/TRBV3-2
clone_size: once
cdr3_nt: TGTGCCAGCAGCCAGGCGGTTGGTACTGAAGCTTTCTTT
cdr3_aa: CASSQAVGTEAFF

d_call: -
j_call: TRBJ2-7
v_call: TRBV19
clone_size: -
cdr3_nt: TGTGCCAGTAGTGCCGGGGGTGCAGGGGGTTACGAGCAGTACTTC
cdr3_aa: CASSAGGAGGYEQYF

d_call: -
j_call: TRBJ1-1
v_call: TRBV5-5
clone_size: once
cdr3_nt: TGTGCCAGCAGCTCGCGGGCGTCGTCCAACACTGAAGCTTTCTTT
cdr3_aa: CASSSRASSNTEAFF

d_call: -
j_call: TRBJ1-6
v_call: TRBV2
clone_size: few
cdr3_nt: TGTGCCAGCAGGGCAGCCAGGGTAAATAATTCACCCCTCCACTTT
cdr3_aa: CASRAARVNNSPLHF

d_call: TRBD1
j_call: TRBJ1-1
v_call: TRBV29-1
clone_size: -
cdr3_nt: TGCAGCGTCGCTACCGGGACAGGGAGGAACACTGAAGCTTTCTTT
cdr3_aa: CSVATGTGRNTEAFF

d_call: -
j_call: TRBJ1-6
v_call: TRBV7-2
clone_size: -
cdr3_nt: TGTGCCAGCAGCTTACCGGGACAAGGCAATTCACCCCTCCACTTT
cdr3_aa: CASSLPGQGNSPLHF